This entry lists 14 T cell receptor beta chains sequenced from one sample in a study of blood T cell repertoires in COVID-19 (dated by TCRdb to the early 2020s). Preparation of the library involved the immunoSEQ multiplex PCR assay. TCRdb took over this immuneACCESS table, retaining in-frame rearrangements with V and J assigned. Such tables are incomplete; in checked studies, under half of the missing clones stem from an unresolved V gene, and the remainder is unexplained. A total of approximately 310,000 clones appear in this sample, approximately 87% of them only once. The top ten constitute less than 9.5% of the sample. The sample taken for sequencing was peripheral blood. The receptors come from a woman aged 45-60 years who had recovered from COVID-19.

This rearrangement joins TRBV19 to TRBJ1-5, with D possibly matching TRBD1 (5 bases). The CDR3 contains 15 residues. V dropped 3 bases and J dropped 5 bases, with 14 bases sitting between them. Germline CDR1 and CDR2: LNHDA and SQIVND (reference sequence). CDR3 in DNA: TGTGCCAGTAGTATTCCGCACAGGCCCGATCAGCCCCAGCATTTT. Protein: CASSIPHRPDQPQHF.

The chain recombines TRBV2 with TRBJ2-3; possible D gene TRBD2, 6 bases. Germline V gene sequence: CDR1 SNHLY, CDR2 FYNNEI. Trimming removed 5 bases at V and 0 bases at J, with 18 bases between. The CDR3 spans 17 residues. The CDR3 sequence is CASSYTLLARSTDTQYF. In nucleotides, the CDR3 is TGTGCCAGCAGTTACACCCTCCTAGCGCGGAGCACAGATACGCAGTATTTT.

The chain uses TRBV7-2 and TRBJ2-7; 8 positions agree with TRBD2. This CDR3 spans 15 amino acids. Germline lookup yields CDR1 SGHTA and CDR2 FQGNSA. V lost 1 base, J lost 0 bases, and 2 bases stayed unmatched. The DNA of the CDR3 is TGTGCCAGCAGCTTAGGACTAGCGATCTCCTACGAGCAGTACTTC. This codes for CASSLGLAISYEQYF.

The J gene is TRBJ1-1, the V gene TRBV10-3; TRBD1 matches at 7 bases. The CDR3 is 16 amino acids. Trimming removed 1 base from V and 1 base from J; junction bases left unmatched: 6. Germline lookup yields CDR1 ENHRY and CDR2 SYGVKD. The CDR3 protein is CAISEYGDRANTEAFF. The CDR3 bases are TGTGCCATCAGTGAGTATGGTGACAGGGCGAACACTGAAGCTTTCTTT.

This clone was detected only a few times. Other nucleotide sequences from this sample produce the same CDR3. The chain is built from TRBV27 and TRBJ1-5, with 7 bases matching TRBD1. CDR3 length: 13 amino acids. Trimming at V came to 6 bases and at J to 4 bases, leaving 3 bases not matched to a gene. Germline values: CDR1 MNHEY, CDR2 SMNVEV (reference sequence). CDR3 region: CASRGTVNQPQHF. The CDR3 nucleotides are TGTGCCAGCAGGGGGACAGTTAATCAGCCCCAGCATTTT.

The rearrangement uses TRBV12-5 and TRBJ2-2; TRBD1 might be the D (6 bases). Germline-derived CDR1 and CDR2 are LGHNT and FRNRAP. V lost 1 base and J 1 base, leaving 10 bases between the germline ends. The CDR3 totals 16 residues. In nucleotides, the CDR3 is TGTGCTAGTGGTTTGGGTTGGGGGCAGAACACCGGGGAGCTGTTTTTT. Translated, it gives CASGLGWGQNTGELFF.

The chain is built from TRBV5-4 and TRBJ2-3; D possibly corresponds to TRBD2 (6 bases). Looked up from germline, CDR1 is SGHNT and CDR2 is YYREEE (reference sequence). V lost 4 bases to trimming and J lost 4 bases, with 13 bases between them. The CDR3 covers 14 residues. The CDR3 sequence: CASSPRREADTQYF. The CDR3 DNA reads TGTGCCAGCAGCCCTCGGAGGGAGGCAGATACGCAGTATTTT.

The J gene is TRBJ2-7, the V gene TRBV7-2; 8 nucleotides agree with TRBD2. Losses at the gene ends were 3 bases for V and 5 bases for J; bases not matched to a gene: 6. CDR3 length equals 14 residues. Germline CDR1 SGHTA, CDR2 FQGNSA. This CDR3 reads CASSLLSGTDEQYF. CDR3 DNA sequence: TGTGCCAGCAGCTTGCTTAGCGGGACGGACGAGCAGTACTTC.

The chain combines TRBV10-3 with TRBJ2-3, with a tentative D call TRBD2 (6 bases). The CDR3 totals 13 residues. Germline V gene data show CDR1 as ENHRY and CDR2 as SYGVKD. The ends were cut back, 6 bases at V and 0 bases at J, with 7 bases in the middle. The CDR3 DNA sequence: TGTGCCATCAGGGGGACTAGCACAGATACGCAGTATTTT. This translates into CAIRGTSTDTQYF.

The rearrangement joins TRBV10-3 to TRBJ2-5; TRBD1 agrees at 7 bases. Germline V lookup: CDR1 ENHRY, CDR2 SYGVKD. This CDR3 comprises 14 residues. The ends lost 0 bases at V and 4 bases at J; junction bases unmatched: 2. The CDR3 loop is CAISESRGRETQYF. CDR3 DNA: TGTGCCATCAGTGAGTCGAGGGGGCGAGAGACCCAGTACTTC.

This chain uses TRBV7-2 with TRBJ2-7, with 11 nucleotides matching TRBD2. Germline V gene sequence: CDR1 SGHTA, CDR2 FQGNSA. V was pared by 1 base and J by 11 bases, with 16 bases of the junction left unmatched. The CDR3 extends over 17 amino acids. CDR3: CASSLGGGLAERGGKYF. The CDR3 region has the DNA TGTGCCAGCAGCTTAGGAGGGGGACTAGCGGAAAGGGGTGGGAAGTACTTC.

This sequence joins TRBV27 and TRBJ2-6; TRBD2 might be the D (5 bases). Trimming left V 2 bases short and J 1 base short, with 9 bases between. The CDR3 is made up of 16 amino acids. Germline CDR1 reads MNHEY; CDR2 reads SMNVEV (reference sequence). CDR3 residues: CASSLLEASGANVLTF. CDR3 sequence (DNA): TGTGCCAGCAGTTTACTGGAGGCTTCTGGGGCCAACGTCCTGACTTTC.

The rearrangement links TRBV27 to TRBJ2-5; TRBD2 agrees at 8 bases. Germline V gene sequence: CDR1 MNHEY, CDR2 SMNVEV (reference sequence). J gave up 5 bases and V 2 bases, and 7 bases lay outside the gene matches. The CDR3 is made up of 15 amino acids. The CDR3 here is CASSLAGGPRETQYF. The CDR3 bases are TGTGCCAGCAGTTTAGCGGGAGGCCCCCGGGAGACCCAGTACTTC.

The V and J genes are TRBV6-2 or TRBV6-3 and TRBJ2-7, with 7 bases matching TRBD1. This CDR3 is 20 amino acids long. The V gene end was trimmed by 5 bases and the J gene end by 3 bases; junction bases not matched to a gene: 25. Germline V CDR1 and CDR2: MNHEY, SVGEGT. CDR3 in DNA: TGTGCCAGCAGTGCATACCCAGGACAGGCGGTCGTCGCAGGGGGCTACGAGCAGTACTTC. Amino acid sequence: CASSAYPGQAVVAGGYEQYF.